The present T cell receptor beta chain was sequenced within a study of T cells in Graves' hyperthyroidism and ophthalmopathy. Exclusion criteria comprised uncontrolled infection, other autoimmune disease, pregnancy or lactation. Used for diagnoses were clinical symptoms, serum thyroxine and TRAb, thyroid ultrasound and orbital computed tomography. Each 10 ml fresh peripheral blood draw supplied the PBMCs. RNA transcripts served as the template for amplifying TCR beta CDR3 regions. The primer set for the first-round RT-PCR of the TCR CDR3 was HTBI. TCRdb reprocessed the multiplex PCR reads with MiXCR, giving one entry per CDR3 protein. The sample lists 250,000 to 300,000 distinct CDR3 sequences, around 20% occurring once. Looked up from germline, CDR1 is SGHAT and CDR2 is FQNNGV. This CDR3 spans 13 amino acids. V was trimmed by 3 bases and J by 4 bases, leaving 9 bases between them. This clonotype has at least ten counts.

What was sequenced was blood. This clonotype was obtained from a man in his forties or fifties with Graves' ophthalmopathy. The chain recombines TRBV11-2 with TRBJ1-1, with a possible D match to TRBD1 (6 bases). The CDR3 nucleotides read TGTGCCAGCAGCTTCGGACAGCGCACTGAAGCTTTCTTT. It encodes CASSFGQRTEAFF.